A selection of T cell receptor beta chains follows, all from one sample in a study of lymphopenia after photon versus proton radiotherapy. Sequenced by immunoSEQ multiplex PCR; TCRdb stores in-frame clones only, minus some. The sample carries about 25,000 clones, approximately 86% recorded once. The specimen comprised peripheral blood, sampled from a patient treated with photon-based radiotherapy. These receptors were collected from a man between 45 and 60 years old with gastric cancer. The CDR3 runs from the conserved cysteine through the conserved F or W. A D gene is named only where the DNA matches it firmly. A clone size is listed for some rows: how often the clone was seen (once, few, many), or a class if it is expanded.

v_gene: TRBV23-1
j_gene: TRBJ2-1
abundance: -
d_gene: -
CDR3nt: TGCGCCAGCAGGATGGGAACTCTCAATGAGCAGTTCTTC
CDR3aa: CASRMGTLNEQFF

v_gene: TRBV5-1
j_gene: TRBJ1-6
abundance: -
d_gene: TRBD1
CDR3nt: TGCGCCAGCAGCTTCGAAGGGACAGGAAATAATTCACCCCTCCACTTT
CDR3aa: CASSFEGTGNNSPLHF

v_gene: TRBV9
j_gene: TRBJ1-2
abundance: once
d_gene: -
CDR3nt: TGTGCCAGCAGCGTAGGTCACGATAATGGCTACACCTTC
CDR3aa: CASSVGHDNGYTF

v_gene: TRBV9
j_gene: TRBJ1-3
abundance: -
d_gene: TRBD1
CDR3nt: TGTGCCAGCAGCGGGACAGGGGGTTTGATTTTTGGAAACACCATATATTTT
CDR3aa: CASSGTGGLIFGNTIYF

v_gene: TRBV5-6
j_gene: TRBJ1-1
abundance: -
d_gene: -
CDR3nt: TGTGCCAGCAGCTGGCCGGGGATCGGCACTGAAGCTTTCTTT
CDR3aa: CASSWPGIGTEAFF

v_gene: TRBV10-2
j_gene: TRBJ1-2
abundance: -
d_gene: -
CDR3nt: TGCGCCAGCAGTGAAAGGAGTTTTTATGGCTACACCTTC
CDR3aa: CASSERSFYGYTF

v_gene: TRBV21-1
j_gene: TRBJ2-7
abundance: -
d_gene: -
CDR3nt: TGTGCCAGCAGCAAAGAGGTCAGGCACCACGAGCAGTACTTC
CDR3aa: CASSKEVRHHEQYF

v_gene: TRBV7-5
j_gene: TRBJ2-5
abundance: -
d_gene: -
CDR3nt: TGTGCCAGAAGCTCTTCTCACAGGGGCCAAGAGACCCAGTACTTC
CDR3aa: CARSSSHRGQETQYF

v_gene: TRBV5-5
j_gene: TRBJ2-1
abundance: -
d_gene: -
CDR3nt: TGTGCCAGCAGCTGGGCGACGGAAAAGTTCTTC
CDR3aa: CASSWATEKFF

v_gene: TRBV11-1
j_gene: TRBJ1-1
abundance: -
d_gene: -
CDR3nt: TGTGCCAGCAGCTTTCGGGGTTTCAACACTGAAGCTTTCTTT
CDR3aa: CASSFRGFNTEAFF

v_gene: TRBV7-2
j_gene: TRBJ1-1
abundance: -
d_gene: -
CDR3nt: TGTGCCAGCAGCCTACGGGAGTGGCCCCCGAACACTGAAGCTTTCTTT
CDR3aa: CASSLREWPPNTEAFF

v_gene: TRBV2
j_gene: TRBJ2-5
abundance: -
d_gene: TRBD1
CDR3nt: TGTGCCAGCAGTGAGGACAGGGGAGAGACCCAGTACTTC
CDR3aa: CASSEDRGETQYF

v_gene: TRBV4-1
j_gene: TRBJ2-2
abundance: once
d_gene: TRBD2
CDR3nt: TGCGCCAGCAGCCAAGATTTGGGACTAGCGAACACCGGGGAGCTGTTTTTT
CDR3aa: CASSQDLGLANTGELFF

v_gene: TRBV6-5
j_gene: TRBJ2-3
abundance: -
d_gene: -
CDR3nt: TGTGCCAGCAGCCAAACAGGACGCACAGATACGCAGTATTTT
CDR3aa: CASSQTGRTDTQYF

v_gene: TRBV10-1
j_gene: TRBJ1-5
abundance: few
d_gene: TRBD1
CDR3nt: TGCGCCAGCAGTGACTCCAAACAGGGGGGCAATCAGCCCCAGCATTTT
CDR3aa: CASSDSKQGGNQPQHF

v_gene: TRBV5-4
j_gene: TRBJ2-6
abundance: -
d_gene: -
CDR3nt: TGTGCCAGCAGCTCACCTCGCTCTGGGGCCAACGTCCTGACTTTC
CDR3aa: CASSSPRSGANVLTF

v_gene: TRBV15
j_gene: TRBJ2-3
abundance: -
d_gene: TRBD1
CDR3nt: TGTGCCACCAGCGAAGACAGGGGTGCTAGCACAGATACGCAGTATTTT
CDR3aa: CATSEDRGASTDTQYF

v_gene: TRBV6-4
j_gene: TRBJ2-3
abundance: -
d_gene: TRBD1
CDR3nt: TGTGCCACTCAAGAGGGGGCCCACACAGATACGCAGTATTTT
CDR3aa: CATQEGAHTDTQYF

v_gene: TRBV6-6
j_gene: TRBJ1-2
abundance: -
d_gene: TRBD1
CDR3nt: TGTGCCAGCAGTTACGACAGGGTTAACTATGGCTACACCTTC
CDR3aa: CASSYDRVNYGYTF

v_gene: TRBV2
j_gene: TRBJ1-3
abundance: -
d_gene: -
CDR3nt: TGTGCCAGCAGCGGCGACGAGTCTGGAAACACCATATATTTT
CDR3aa: CASSGDESGNTIYF

v_gene: TRBV6-4
j_gene: TRBJ2-2
abundance: -
d_gene: -
CDR3nt: TGTGCCAGCAGTGACAGGGACACGGACACCGGGGAGCTGTTTTTT
CDR3aa: CASSDRDTDTGELFF

v_gene: TRBV9
j_gene: TRBJ2-5
abundance: -
d_gene: TRBD2
CDR3nt: TGTGCCAGCAGCGTAGATAGCGGGGGAGAAGAGACCCAGTACTTC
CDR3aa: CASSVDSGGEETQYF

v_gene: TRBV5-8
j_gene: TRBJ1-4
abundance: -
d_gene: -
CDR3nt: TGTGCCAGCAGCTTCCTGCCATCTCGCTTGGATGAAAAACTGTTTTTT
CDR3aa: CASSFLPSRLDEKLFF

v_gene: TRBV18
j_gene: TRBJ2-3
abundance: -
d_gene: -
CDR3nt: TGTGCCAGCTCACTACTACAGGCGAGCACAGATACGCAGTATTTT
CDR3aa: CASSLLQASTDTQYF

v_gene: TRBV5-4
j_gene: TRBJ2-7
abundance: -
d_gene: -
CDR3nt: TGTGCCAGCAGCTTACAGGGCGTATCCTACGAGCAGTACTTC
CDR3aa: CASSLQGVSYEQYF

v_gene: TRBV30
j_gene: TRBJ1-4
abundance: -
d_gene: -
CDR3nt: TGTGCCTGGGGTTTTACGGGAGGTAATGAAAAACTGTTTTTT
CDR3aa: CAWGFTGGNEKLFF